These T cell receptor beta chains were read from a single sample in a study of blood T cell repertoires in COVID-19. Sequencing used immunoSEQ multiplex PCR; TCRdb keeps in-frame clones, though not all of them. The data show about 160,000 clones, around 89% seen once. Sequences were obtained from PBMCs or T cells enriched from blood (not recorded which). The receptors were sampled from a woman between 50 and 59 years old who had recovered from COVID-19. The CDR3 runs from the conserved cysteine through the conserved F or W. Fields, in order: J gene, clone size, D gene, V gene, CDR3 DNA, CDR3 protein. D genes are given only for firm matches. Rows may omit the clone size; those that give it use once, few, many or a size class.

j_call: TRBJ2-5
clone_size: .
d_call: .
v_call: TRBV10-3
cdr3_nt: TGTGCCATCAGTGAGTCGGGCCTAGCGCAGGAGACCCAGTACTTC
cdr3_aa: CAISESGLAQETQYF

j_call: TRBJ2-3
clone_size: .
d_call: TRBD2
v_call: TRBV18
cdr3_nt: TGTGCCAGCTCACCTCCTAGCGGGGGGGGAGATACGCAGTATTTT
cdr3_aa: CASSPPSGGGDTQYF

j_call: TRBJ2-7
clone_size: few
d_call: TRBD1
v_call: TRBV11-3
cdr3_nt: TGTGCCAGCAGCTTAGGTACAGGGACAGCAAAATCCTACGAGCAGTACTTC
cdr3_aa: CASSLGTGTAKSYEQYF

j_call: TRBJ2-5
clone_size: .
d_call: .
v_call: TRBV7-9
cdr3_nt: TGTGCCAGCAGCTTCGGAGCGTCAGAGACCCAGTACTTC
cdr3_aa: CASSFGASETQYF

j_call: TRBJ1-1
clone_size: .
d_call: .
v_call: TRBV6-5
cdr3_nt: TGTGCCAGCAGCAACTTTGAAGCTTTCTTT
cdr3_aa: CASSNFEAFF

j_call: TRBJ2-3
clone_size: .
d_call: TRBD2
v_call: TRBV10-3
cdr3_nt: TGTGCCATCACAGCCGGGAGCGGGGCAAACACAGATACGCAGTATTTT
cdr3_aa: CAITAGSGANTDTQYF

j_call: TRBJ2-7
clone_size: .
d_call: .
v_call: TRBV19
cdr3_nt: TGTGCCAGTAGAACCCGGGACTGGCAATCCTACGAGCAGTACTTC
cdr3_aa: CASRTRDWQSYEQYF

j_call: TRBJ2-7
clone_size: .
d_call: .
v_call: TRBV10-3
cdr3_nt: TGTGCCATCGGTTCAGAAGGGGATGGCGAGCAGTACTTC
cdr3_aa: CAIGSEGDGEQYF

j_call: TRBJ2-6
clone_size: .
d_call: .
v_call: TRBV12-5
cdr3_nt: TGTGCTAGTGGTTTACCTTCCCAGTCTGGGGCCAACGTCCTGACTTTC
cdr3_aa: CASGLPSQSGANVLTF

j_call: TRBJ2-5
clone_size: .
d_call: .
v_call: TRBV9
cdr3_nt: TGTGCCAGCAGCGTAGCTAACACCGGGGTGACCCAGTACTTC
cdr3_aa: CASSVANTGVTQYF

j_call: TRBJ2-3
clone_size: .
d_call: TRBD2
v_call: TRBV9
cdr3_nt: TGTGCCAGCAGCGTAGAGGGGCTAGCGGGGGTCCCTAGCACAGATACGCAGTATTTT
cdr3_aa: CASSVEGLAGVPSTDTQYF

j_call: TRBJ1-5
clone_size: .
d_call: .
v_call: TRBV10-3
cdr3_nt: TGTGCCATCAGTGAGTCAGGGGCAGATCAGCCCCAGCATTTT
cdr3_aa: CAISESGADQPQHF

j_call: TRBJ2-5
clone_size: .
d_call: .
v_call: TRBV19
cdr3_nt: TGTGCCAGTAGTATGATGCTATCCCAAGAGACCCAGTACTTC
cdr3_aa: CASSMMLSQETQYF

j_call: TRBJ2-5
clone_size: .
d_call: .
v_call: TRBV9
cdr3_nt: TGTGCCAGCAGCGTAGGAAGCGGTCAAGAGACCCAGTACTTC
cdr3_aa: CASSVGSGQETQYF

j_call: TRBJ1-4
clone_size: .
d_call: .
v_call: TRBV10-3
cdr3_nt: TGTGCCATCAGTGAGTCCGAGGGCTGGGCTGAAAAACTGTTTTTT
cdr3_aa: CAISESEGWAEKLFF

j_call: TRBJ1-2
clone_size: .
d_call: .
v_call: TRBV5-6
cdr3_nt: TGTGCCAGCAGCCCCACCCCCAGGGTTGGCGGCTACACCTTC
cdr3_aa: CASSPTPRVGGYTF

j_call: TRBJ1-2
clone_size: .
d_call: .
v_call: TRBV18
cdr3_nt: TGTGCCAGCTCACCTTCCAGGAACTATGGCTACACCTTC
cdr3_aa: CASSPSRNYGYTF

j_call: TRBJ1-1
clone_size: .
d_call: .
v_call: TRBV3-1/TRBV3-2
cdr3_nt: TGTGCCAGCAGCCTCAACCGACAGATTATGAACACTGAAGCTTTCTTT
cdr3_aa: CASSLNRQIMNTEAFF

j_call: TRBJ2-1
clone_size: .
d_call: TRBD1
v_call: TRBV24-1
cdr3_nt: TGTGCCACCAGTGACCGCTCACCGACAGGGTCCCACAATGAGCAGTTCTTC
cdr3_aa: CATSDRSPTGSHNEQFF

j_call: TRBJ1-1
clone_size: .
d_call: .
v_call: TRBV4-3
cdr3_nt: TGCGCCAGCAGCCAAGACTATGAGGTAGGGGTAGCTTTCTTT
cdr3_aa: CASSQDYEVGVAFF

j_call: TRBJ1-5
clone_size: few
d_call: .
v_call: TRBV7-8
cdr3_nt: TGTGCCAGCAGCTTAGGAGCGTATCAGCCCCAGCATTTT
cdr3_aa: CASSLGAYQPQHF

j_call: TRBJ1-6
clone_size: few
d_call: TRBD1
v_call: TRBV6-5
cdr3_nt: TGTGCCAGCAGTTGGAAACAGGGGGACCCCTCATCACCCCTCCACTTT
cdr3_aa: CASSWKQGDPSSPLHF

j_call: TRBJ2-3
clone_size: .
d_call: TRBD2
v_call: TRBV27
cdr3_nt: TGTGCCAGCAGTTTCAGCGGGGGTGGAGATACGCAGTATTTT
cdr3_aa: CASSFSGGGDTQYF

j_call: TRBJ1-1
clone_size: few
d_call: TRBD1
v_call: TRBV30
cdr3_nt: TGTGCCTGGAGGGGTAGACAGGGATTGAACACTGAAGCTTTCTTT
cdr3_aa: CAWRGRQGLNTEAFF

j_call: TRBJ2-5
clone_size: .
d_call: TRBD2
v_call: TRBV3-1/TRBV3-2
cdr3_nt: TGTGCCAGCAGCCAAGCTAGCGGGGTAAAGACCCAGTACTTC
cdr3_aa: CASSQASGVKTQYF

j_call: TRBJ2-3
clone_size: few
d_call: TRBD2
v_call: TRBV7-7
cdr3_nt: TGTGCTAGCAGCTTAGCAGTTGTTCTAGCGGGGGGCCTGAGCACAGATACGCAGTATTTT
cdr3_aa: CASSLAVVLAGGLSTDTQYF

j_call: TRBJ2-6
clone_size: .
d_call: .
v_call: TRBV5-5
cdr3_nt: TGTGCCAGCAGCTTGGGGCCGACGGGAATCTCTGGGGCCAACGTCCTGACTTTC
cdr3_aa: CASSLGPTGISGANVLTF